This is a list of T cell receptor beta chains from one sample in a study of post-analysis software for immune sequencing data. TCRdb fed the PCR reads into MiXCR, producing one record per CDR3 protein. This sample has approximately 630,000 distinct CDR3 sequences; around 60% occur once, and the top ten carry around 10%. The sequencing input was blood. Source of these receptors: a girl aged 2-10 years with multiple sclerosis. CDR3s include the opening cysteine and the closing phenylalanine or tryptophan. D genes are given only for firm matches. The size field is filled for only some rows; it gives once, few, many or a size class.

-	TRBD2	TRBV3-1	TRBJ2-1	CASSHFGLAGEQFF	TGTGCCAGCAGCCATTTCGGACTAGCGGGGGAGCAGTTCTTC
-	TRBD1	TRBV7-2	TRBJ1-2	CASSLGPGTGYGYTF	TGTGCCAGCAGCTTAGGACCCGGGACAGGGTATGGCTACACCTTC
-	-	TRBV6-5	TRBJ1-1	CASSVGEGTEAFF	TGTGCCAGCTCGGTCGGGGAGGGCACTGAAGCTTTCTTT
-	TRBD2	TRBV29-1	TRBJ2-1	CSVEGGRTSYNEQFF	TGCAGCGTTGAAGGCGGGAGGACCTCCTACAATGAGCAGTTCTTC
once	-	TRBV4-2	TRBJ1-1	CASSQVVEIFRTEAFF	TGTGCCAGCAGCCAAGTAGTTGAGATTTTCCGCACTGAAGCTTTCTTT
-	-	TRBV5-1	TRBJ2-5	CASSSTGGGAETQYF	TGCGCCAGCAGCTCTACAGGAGGAGGGGCCGAGACCCAGTACTTC
-	-	TRBV2	TRBJ2-7	CASSEAWTATYEQYF	TGTGCCAGCAGTGAAGCCTGGACGGCTACCTACGAGCAGTACTTC
once	TRBD1	TRBV27	TRBJ2-2	CASSTRITGTVYLGELFF	TGTGCCAGCAGTACGCGGATCACCGGGACAGTTTACCTCGGGGAGCTGTTTTTT
-	-	TRBV5-6	TRBJ2-7	CASSSSGVGSYEQYF	TGTGCCAGCAGCTCCTCCGGGGTAGGGTCCTACGAGCAGTACTTC
-	-	TRBV11-2	TRBJ1-1	CASSLDIRLGSTEAFF	TGTGCCAGCAGCTTAGACATCCGCCTTGGAAGCACTGAAGCTTTCTTT
-	-	TRBV7-8	TRBJ2-3	CASSFLTDTQYF	TGTGCCAGCAGTTTTCTCACAGATACGCAGTATTTT
-	-	TRBV15	TRBJ2-3	CATSRDLGKDTQYF	TGTGCCACCAGCAGAGATCTGGGGAAAGATACGCAGTATTTT
few	-	TRBV7-6	TRBJ2-1	CASSAVSAGPNRVDEQFF	TGTGCCAGCAGCGCGGTTAGCGCGGGACCCAACCGTGTCGATGAGCAGTTCTTC
-	TRBD1	TRBV6-1	TRBJ1-5	CASKTGTGFIGNQPQHF	TGTGCCAGCAAAACCGGGACAGGGTTTATTGGCAATCAGCCCCAGCATTTT
-	-	TRBV5-5	TRBJ2-1	CASSTHTYNEQFF	TGTGCCAGCAGCACACATACGTACAATGAGCAGTTCTTC
-	TRBD1	TRBV29-1	TRBJ2-7	CSVEGTGGDTQYF	TGCAGCGTCGAAGGGACAGGGGGAGACACCCAGTACTTC
-	-	TRBV5-1	TRBJ1-2	CASSLGGQHYGYTF	TGCGCCAGCAGCTTGGGCGGACAGCATTATGGCTACACCTTC
-	-	TRBV27	TRBJ1-2	CASSKGPPGPPLGYTF	TGTGCCAGCTCCAAGGGCCCCCCGGGGCCTCCCCTTGGCTACACCTTC
-	TRBD2	TRBV20-1	TRBJ2-3	CSARDSSGSPDTQYF	TGCAGTGCTAGGGACTCTAGCGGGAGCCCAGATACGCAGTATTTT
few	-	TRBV20-1	TRBJ2-3	CSARGQVNTDTQYF	TGCAGTGCTAGAGGACAGGTGAACACAGATACGCAGTATTTT
-	-	TRBV21-1	TRBJ2-7	CARWGTSGISYEQYF	TGTGCCAGGTGGGGTACTAGCGGGATCTCCTACGAGCAGTACTTC
few	TRBD2	TRBV6-2/TRBV6-3	TRBJ2-3	CASSFRGLAGNTDTQYF	TGTGCCAGCAGTTTCAGAGGACTAGCGGGTAACACAGATACGCAGTATTTT
-	TRBD2	TRBV10-2	TRBJ2-3	CASSESGSGRVSDTQYF	TGCGCCAGCAGTGAGTCTGGTAGCGGGAGGGTATCAGATACGCAGTATTTT
once	TRBD1	TRBV7-9	TRBJ1-5	CASSLGGQGASNQPQHF	TGTGCCAGCAGCTTAGGGGGACAGGGGGCGAGCAATCAGCCCCAGCATTTT
few	TRBD2	TRBV20-1	TRBJ2-5	CSARVGGGKETQYF	TGCAGTGCTAGAGTCGGCGGGGGTAAAGAGACCCAGTACTTC
-	TRBD2	TRBV7-3	TRBJ2-1	CASSLPGLALGFF	TGTGCCAGCAGCCTCCCGGGACTAGCTTTGGGGTTCTTC
once	TRBD1	TRBV5-1	TRBJ2-2	CASSLWGQSTGELFF	TGCGCCAGCAGCTTGTGGGGACAGAGCACCGGGGAGCTGTTTTTT
few	-	TRBV4-1	TRBJ2-1	CASSQGGLSSYNEQFF	TGCGCCAGCAGCCAAGGTGGCCTGAGCTCCTACAATGAGCAGTTCTTC
-	-	TRBV12-3/TRBV12-4	TRBJ1-1	CASSLIRLHTEAFF	TGTGCCAGCAGTTTAATCAGGCTCCACACTGAAGCTTTCTTT
-	-	TRBV21-1	TRBJ2-5	CASSNRVRGETQYF	TGTGCCAGCAGCAACAGGGTCAGAGGAGAGACCCAGTACTTC
few	TRBD1	TRBV7-9	TRBJ2-7	CASRGQGTYEQYF	TGTGCCAGCAGAGGACAGGGCACCTACGAGCAGTACTTC
-	TRBD1	TRBV2	TRBJ2-1	CASSVRGQGKDEQFF	TGTGCCAGCAGTGTCCGGGGACAGGGTAAAGATGAGCAGTTCTTC
-	-	TRBV4-2	TRBJ2-7	CASSQVRQGPHEQYF	TGTGCCAGCAGCCAAGTTCGGCAGGGCCCCCACGAGCAGTACTTC
-	TRBD2	TRBV5-1	TRBJ2-7	CASSIGTSGTYEQYF	TGCGCCAGCAGCATCGGGACTAGCGGGACCTACGAGCAGTACTTC
-	TRBD2	TRBV5-1	TRBJ2-1	CASSLRDYGSYNEQFF	TGCGCCAGCAGCTTGCGGGACTACGGCTCCTACAATGAGCAGTTCTTC
-	-	TRBV5-1	TRBJ2-5	CASSLLLRQGTKTQYF	TGCGCCAGCAGCTTGTTATTGAGGCAGGGGACGAAGACCCAGTACTTC
-	-	TRBV12-3/TRBV12-4	TRBJ2-3	CASTLGHQTDTQYF	TGTGCCAGCACCCTGGGACATCAAACAGATACGCAGTATTTT
-	TRBD1	TRBV20-1	TRBJ1-6	CSARVDNWTGANSPLHF	TGCAGTGCTAGGGTTGATAATTGGACAGGGGCTAATTCACCCCTCCACTTT
-	-	TRBV20-1	TRBJ2-5	CSAPEGGVPEGAQYF	TGCAGTGCTCCTGAGGGGGGGGTACCCGAGGGGGCCCAGTACTTC
-	TRBD1	TRBV5-4	TRBJ2-1	CASSVPPGQRNEQFF	TGTGCCAGCAGCGTCCCTCCGGGACAGAGAAATGAGCAGTTCTTC
-	-	TRBV6-5	TRBJ1-2	CTSSPGRLPQFYGYTF	TGTACCAGCAGCCCCGGACGGCTGCCCCAGTTTTATGGCTACACCTTC